These 7 T cell receptor beta chains were sequenced from one sample in a study of cytomegalovirus exposure and HLA in healthy donors. The PCR had 60 Vbeta and 13 Jbeta primers. TCRdb keeps only in-frame clones here, not all; method: immunoSEQ multiplex PCR. The sample records approximately 70,000 clones, roughly 72% being singletons. The specimen sequenced was PBMCs. The receptors were sampled from a man aged 50 or older in good health and CMV-seronegative.

The rearrangement links TRBV19 to TRBJ2-1; TRBD2 matches at 8 bases. This CDR3 is built from 17 residues. V shed 3 bases, J shed 0 bases, and the junction held 7 bases outside the gene matches. The germline CDR1 and CDR2 sequences are LNHDA and SQIVND (reference sequence). In nucleotides, the CDR3 is TGTGCCAGTAGTATTGGCGGGGGGCTCGTCTCCTACAATGAGCAGTTCTTC. It encodes CASSIGGGLVSYNEQFF.

V is TRBV5-1 and J is TRBJ2-3, with TRBD1 matching over 9 bases. This CDR3 comprises 15 residues. After removal of 3 bases from V and 1 base from J, the junction contained 3 bases not matched to a gene. Germline V gene data show CDR1 as SGHRS and CDR2 as YFSETQ. CDR3 in amino acids: CASSSRTGGTDTQYF. The CDR3 DNA reads TGCGCCAGCAGCTCCCGGACAGGGGGCACAGATACGCAGTATTTT.

This chain uses TRBV14 with TRBJ2-1; D may be TRBD2 (6 bases). CDR1 is SGHDN, CDR2 FVKESK, per germline. CDR3 length: 17 residues. The V and J ends lost 0 bases and 5 bases respectively, with 17 bases between them. The CDR3 reads CASSQDRVGSRNNEQFF. The CDR3 DNA follows: TGTGCCAGCAGCCAAGATCGGGTCGGGAGTAGGAACAATGAGCAGTTCTTC.

The V call is TRBV15, the J call TRBJ2-1; D unclear. The CDR3 covers 16 residues. Trimming left V 0 bases short and J 2 bases short, with 11 bases between. Germline V CDR1 and CDR2: LNHNV, YYDKDF (reference sequence). This CDR3 reads CATSREQRHPYNEQFF. The DNA of the CDR3 is TGTGCCACCAGCAGAGAGCAGCGCCATCCCTACAATGAGCAGTTCTTC.

This clone came up once. J is TRBJ2-4 and V is TRBV4-3; D is perhaps TRBD2 (5 bases). Trimming removed 0 bases from V and 7 bases from J, with 13 bases in between. The CDR3 has 15 residues. Germline values: CDR1 LGHNA, CDR2 YSLEER. The CDR3 loop is CASSQDIIGLNIQYF. The CDR3 nucleotides are TGCGCCAGCAGCCAAGATATCATAGGACTTAACATTCAGTACTTC.

The table lists this clone with a few counts. This sequence joins TRBV6-5 and TRBJ2-1, with 7 bases fitting TRBD1. The ends lost 4 bases at V and 8 bases at J; junction bases unmatched: 8. The CDR3 extends over 14 amino acids. CDR1 and CDR2 (germline): MNHEY, SVGAGI. The CDR3 bases are TGTGCCAGCAGTTTCGGGACAGTAAGGGATGAGCAGTTCTTC. Its protein is CASSFGTVRDEQFF.

This sequence joins TRBV9 and TRBJ1-3; weak D call: TRBD1 (5 bases). CDR3 size: 14 residues. V dropped 6 bases and J dropped 4 bases, with 14 bases sitting between them. Germline values: CDR1 SGDLS, CDR2 YYNGEE. CDR3 residues: CASTPRVSGNTIYF. DNA for the CDR3: TGTGCCAGCACCCCCAGGGTATCCGGAAACACCATATATTTT.